This is a list of T cell receptor beta chains from one sample in a study of blood T cell repertoires in COVID-19. Repertoires were generated with immunoSEQ multiplex PCR, while TCRdb's copy carries only in-frame clones and drops some. The sample gives roughly 120,000 clones, over 65% of which show up once; 3.9% is in the top ten. Input material: peripheral blood. These receptors were taken from a man in his 60s with acute or convalescent COVID-19. CDR3s include the opening cysteine and the closing phenylalanine or tryptophan. The D gene is left open where the match is weak. For some rows the clone size is stated as once, few or many, or as a class when expanded; others skip it.

J,V,size,D,DNA,CDR3
TRBJ2-7,TRBV18,once,-,TGTGCCAGCTCGGAGGTCTACGAGCAGTACTTC,CASSEVYEQYF
TRBJ2-4,TRBV6-2/TRBV6-3,-,-,TGTGCCAGCAGTCCACCTCGAAACGGGGACATTCAGTACTTC,CASSPPRNGDIQYF
TRBJ2-7,TRBV6-5,once,TRBD1,TGTGCCAGCAGGGTGGATTCAGGGGGACCCTACGAGCAGTACTTC,CASRVDSGGPYEQYF
TRBJ2-1,TRBV29-1,-,TRBD2,TGCAGCGTTGAGGCGGGAGTGGGGAATGAGCAGTTCTTC,CSVEAGVGNEQFF
TRBJ2-3,TRBV5-6,-,-,TGTGCCAGCAGCTCCAATGTCCCCCCGCAGTATTTT,CASSSNVPPQYF
TRBJ2-5,TRBV10-3,-,TRBD1,TGTGCCACCTCTCTTGAGGGGACAGGGGGCCAAGAGACCCAGTACTTC,CATSLEGTGGQETQYF
TRBJ2-7,TRBV6-5,-,TRBD1,TGTGCCAGCAGGGGGTTTGGACAGGGCTTTCGAGAGCAGTACTTC,CASRGFGQGFREQYF
TRBJ1-4,TRBV6-5,-,-,TGTGCCAGCAGTTACTCGAGGCAGAATGAAAAACTGTTTTTT,CASSYSRQNEKLFF
TRBJ2-2,TRBV29-1,-,-,TGCAGCGTTGGCATGGCTGCTAGCCCCACCGGGGAGCTGTTTTTT,CSVGMAASPTGELFF
TRBJ2-3,TRBV6-6,-,TRBD1,TGTGCCAGCAGTTCGAGGGGACAGGGGGCATCAGATACGCAGTATTTT,CASSSRGQGASDTQYF
TRBJ2-5,TRBV4-2,once,TRBD2,TGTGCCAGCAGCCGACTAGCGGGCCAAGAGACCCAGTACTTC,CASSRLAGQETQYF
TRBJ2-3,TRBV4-1,few,-,TGCGCCAGCAGCCAAGGGAGCGGCACAGATACGCAGTATTTT,CASSQGSGTDTQYF
TRBJ2-5,TRBV27,many,TRBD1,TGTGCCAGCAGGAACCACGCGACAGGGGGCGAAGAGACCCAGTACTTC,CASRNHATGGEETQYF
TRBJ2-7,TRBV9,-,-,TGTGCCAGCAGCCCCTCGGAGGGCCCGGTCTACGAGCAGTACTTC,CASSPSEGPVYEQYF
TRBJ2-1,TRBV18,-,TRBD2,TGTGCCAGCTCACCAAGACTAGCGGGAGTAGACAATGAGCAGTTCTTC,CASSPRLAGVDNEQFF
TRBJ2-1,TRBV11-2,once,TRBD2,TGTGCCAGCAGCTCCCTCGGGGGAGGGATCAATGAGCAGTTCTTC,CASSSLGGGINEQFF
TRBJ2-2,TRBV15,-,-,TGTGCCACCAGCAGAGGACAGGCCGGAGGCGGGGAGCTGTTTTTT,CATSRGQAGGGELFF
TRBJ2-1,TRBV5-1,-,TRBD1,TGCGCCAGCAGCTTGGGATGGACAGGGGCGTACAATGAGCAGTTCTTC,CASSLGWTGAYNEQFF
TRBJ1-5,TRBV10-1,-,-,TGCGCCAGCGAGGACACCGGGGGATATCAGCCCCAGCATTTT,CASEDTGGYQPQHF
TRBJ1-2,TRBV27,-,TRBD1,TGTGCCAGCAGTTTAACGGCCGGGCAGGGGGCCTATGGCTACACCTTC,CASSLTAGQGAYGYTF
TRBJ2-3,TRBV2,-,TRBD2,TGTGCCAGCAGTCCCAGAGGCAGCGGGAGGCAAGGGGATACGCAGTATTTT,CASSPRGSGRQGDTQYF
TRBJ2-3,TRBV27,-,-,TGTGCCAGCAGCACGACTGACGCATACGCCACTAGTGGGAGACGGACAGATACGCAGTATTTT,CASSTTDAYATSGRRTDTQYF